A selection of T cell receptor beta chains follows, all from one sample in a study of cytomegalovirus exposure and HLA in healthy donors. Sequencing used immunoSEQ multiplex PCR; TCRdb keeps in-frame clones, though not all of them. The sample lists approximately 100,000 clones, 69% seen once, with about 5.7% in the top ten. Sequenced material: PBMCs. The receptors come from a woman aged 70-85 years in good health and CMV-seropositive. Both conserved end residues are part of each CDR3. The D gene is left open where the match is weak. Clone sizes are given selectively: once, few, many, or a class where the clone is expanded.

j_gene	d_gene	abundance	v_gene	CDR3nt	CDR3aa
TRBJ2-7	-	-	TRBV5-1	TGCGCCAGCAGCTTGGGAGGGGACTTCCTAGGCGAGCAGTACTTC	CASSLGGDFLGEQYF
TRBJ2-7	TRBD1	-	TRBV6-5	TGTGCCAGCAGTCGGACAGGGTTAGGCTACGAGCAGTACTTC	CASSRTGLGYEQYF
TRBJ2-7	TRBD1	-	TRBV6-5	TGTGCCAGCAGTTACTCTGGGACAGGTACCTACGAGCAGTACTTC	CASSYSGTGTYEQYF
TRBJ1-3	-	-	TRBV5-1	TGCGCCAGCAGCTTGTCAACAATCTCTGGAAACACCATATATTTT	CASSLSTISGNTIYF
TRBJ2-7	TRBD2	-	TRBV6-1	TGTGCCAGCAGGCCTTATAGCGGGGGGTACGACGAGCAGTACTTC	CASRPYSGGYDEQYF
TRBJ1-2	-	-	TRBV29-1	TGCAGCGTTGGACGGGATGGCTACACCTTC	CSVGRDGYTF
TRBJ2-7	TRBD1	-	TRBV4-2	TGTGCCAGCAGCCAAGATTTAGCGACAGGGATGCAGTACTTC	CASSQDLATGMQYF
TRBJ1-4	-	few	TRBV30	TGTGCCTGGAGAGCGGCGACCTTCGCGGGTGAAAAACTGTTTTTT	CAWRAATFAGEKLFF
TRBJ2-6	-	-	TRBV18	TGTGCCAGCTCTTCCGGGGGACTCCTTTCTGGGGCCAACGTCCTGACTTTC	CASSSGGLLSGANVLTF
TRBJ1-2	TRBD1	-	TRBV7-2	TGTGCCAGCAGGTTCGGGACAGGGCACTATGGCTACACCTTC	CASRFGTGHYGYTF
TRBJ2-7	TRBD1	-	TRBV6-5	TGTGCCAGCAGGAATGAGGGGGCCCGCTCCTACGAGCAGTACTTC	CASRNEGARSYEQYF
TRBJ2-3	-	few	TRBV6-4	TGTGCCAGCAGTGACTCCCGGGGGACGGGCACAGATACGCAGTATTTT	CASSDSRGTGTDTQYF
TRBJ1-1	TRBD1	once	TRBV2	TGTGCCAGCAGTAGTCAACAGGGGACTGAAGCTTTCTTT	CASSSQQGTEAFF
TRBJ1-5	TRBD1	-	TRBV28	TGTGCCAGCAGTTCCTTTCGAACAGGGGTCGGCAATCAGCCCCAGCATTTT	CASSSFRTGVGNQPQHF
TRBJ1-4	TRBD1	-	TRBV7-9	TGTGCCAGCAGCACTGGAGGGGGCCCCGATGAAAAACTGTTTTTT	CASSTGGGPDEKLFF
TRBJ2-7	TRBD1	-	TRBV27	TGTGCCAGCAGTCCGGCCGGGACAGGGTTATACGAGCAGTACTTC	CASSPAGTGLYEQYF
TRBJ2-3	TRBD2	-	TRBV5-1	TGCGCCAGCAGCTTGGCAGCGGGGCTCCGTACAGATACGCAGTATTTT	CASSLAAGLRTDTQYF
TRBJ2-5	-	-	TRBV6-5	TGTGCCAGCAGTCGGACAGTAAGGGTAGAGACCCAGTACTTC	CASSRTVRVETQYF
TRBJ1-1	-	-	TRBV5-1	TGCGCCAGCAGAATTTATCCGGGGGACACTGAAGCTTTCTTT	CASRIYPGDTEAFF
TRBJ2-1	TRBD2	-	TRBV15	TGTGCCACCAGCAGGTTAGGGGGACTAGTGGATGAGCAGTTCTTC	CATSRLGGLVDEQFF
TRBJ2-2	-	-	TRBV10-2	TGCGCCAGCTCGGACAACCTGAACACCGGGGAGCTGTTTTTT	CASSDNLNTGELFF
TRBJ2-7	-	-	TRBV15	TGTGCCACCAGCAGAGAGCGGTTGTCTAGCTCCTACGAGCAGTACTTC	CATSRERLSSSYEQYF
TRBJ1-2	-	-	TRBV4-1	TGCGCCAGCAGCCAAGGTGGGACAAGGGACAATTATGGCTACACCTTC	CASSQGGTRDNYGYTF
TRBJ2-7	TRBD2	few	TRBV29-1	TGCAGCGCGAGGGCTAGCGGGAACTACGAGCAGTACTTC	CSARASGNYEQYF
TRBJ2-5	-	-	TRBV6-1	TGTGCCAGCAGGGGGCAAAATGAGGAGACCCAGTACTTC	CASRGQNEETQYF
TRBJ2-3	-	-	TRBV5-1	TGCGCCAGCAGCCCAGGGATGCCCGGCGGCACAGATACGCAGTATTTT	CASSPGMPGGTDTQYF
TRBJ1-4	-	-	TRBV30	TGTGCCTGGGAGGGGAGGGGGTCTAATGAAAAACTGTTTTTT	CAWEGRGSNEKLFF
TRBJ2-7	TRBD1	-	TRBV2	TGTGCCAGCAGTCCCCTGGCAGGGGGTTCCTACGAGCAGTACTTC	CASSPLAGGSYEQYF
TRBJ2-1	-	-	TRBV30	TGTGCCTGGAGGTCGGGCGGGGCTTCCTACAATGAGCAGTTCTTC	CAWRSGGASYNEQFF
TRBJ1-2	-	-	TRBV10-3	TGTGCCATCAGTTTTTACAGAGGCTACACCTTC	CAISFYRGYTF
TRBJ2-2	TRBD1	few	TRBV6-6	TGTGCCAGCAGAGGCCCGGGACAGGGGAACGGGGAGCTGTTTTTT	CASRGPGQGNGELFF
TRBJ1-1	-	-	TRBV5-1	TGCGCCAGCAGCGGGAGACAAGGCGGCCTGGGGAACACTGAAGCTTTCTTT	CASSGRQGGLGNTEAFF
TRBJ2-7	TRBD2	-	TRBV7-2	TGTGCCAGCAGCTTAGACGGGGGGGAGTACGAGCAGTACTTC	CASSLDGGEYEQYF
TRBJ2-6	-	-	TRBV30	TGTGCCTGGGCAGGGGTCGGGGCCAACGTCCTGACTTTC	CAWAGVGANVLTF
TRBJ2-1	TRBD2	once	TRBV7-9	TGTGCCAGCAGCTCCGGACTAGCGGGGGACGGGCAGTTCTTC	CASSSGLAGDGQFF
TRBJ2-7	-	-	TRBV2	TGTGCCAGCAGGGGGGAGGTCTACGAGCAGTACTTC	CASRGEVYEQYF
TRBJ2-7	-	-	TRBV5-1	TGCGCCAGCAGCTTGTCCGGGAGCTCCTACGAGCAGTACTTC	CASSLSGSSYEQYF
TRBJ1-1	-	-	TRBV9	TGTGCCAGCAGCGTAGCGGCAGGAAACACTGAAGCTTTCTTT	CASSVAAGNTEAFF
TRBJ2-5	-	-	TRBV2	TGTGCCAGCCTCCGAGAGACCCAGTACTTC	CASLRETQYF
TRBJ1-1	TRBD1	-	TRBV30	TGTGCCTGTAAACAGGGGTCCGTCACTGAAGCTTTCTTT	CACKQGSVTEAFF
TRBJ1-4	-	-	TRBV19	TGTGCCAGTAGTATTGAGCAAGCCGGAGATGAAAAACTGTTTTTT	CASSIEQAGDEKLFF
TRBJ2-3	-	-	TRBV9	TGTGCCAGCAGGGTGGGACTTTTAGATACGCAGTATTTT	CASRVGLLDTQYF
TRBJ1-1	-	-	TRBV20-1	TGCAGTGCCCTAGCGAACACTGAAGCTTTCTTT	CSALANTEAFF
TRBJ1-1	-	-	TRBV5-1	TGCGCCAGCAGCCGGGCGGGCAATACGAACACTGAAGCTTTCTTT	CASSRAGNTNTEAFF
TRBJ2-7	TRBD2	-	TRBV4-1	TGCGCCAGCAGCCATCTAGCGGGGGGGACCTACGAGCAGTACTTC	CASSHLAGGTYEQYF